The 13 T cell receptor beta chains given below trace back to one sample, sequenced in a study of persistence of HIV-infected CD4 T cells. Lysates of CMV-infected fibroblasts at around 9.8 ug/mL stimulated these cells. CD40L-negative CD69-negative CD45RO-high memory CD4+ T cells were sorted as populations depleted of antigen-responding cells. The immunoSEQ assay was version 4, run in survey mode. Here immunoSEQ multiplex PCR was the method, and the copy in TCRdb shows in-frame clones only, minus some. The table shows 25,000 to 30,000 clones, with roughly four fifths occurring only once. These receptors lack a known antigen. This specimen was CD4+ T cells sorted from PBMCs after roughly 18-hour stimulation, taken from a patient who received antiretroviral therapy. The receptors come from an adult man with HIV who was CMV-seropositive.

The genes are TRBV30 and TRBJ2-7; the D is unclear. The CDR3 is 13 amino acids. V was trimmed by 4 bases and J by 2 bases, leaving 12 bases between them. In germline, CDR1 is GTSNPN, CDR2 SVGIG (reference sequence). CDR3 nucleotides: TGTGCCTGGAAACGGCCCACAACCTACGAGCAGTACTTC. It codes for CAWKRPTTYEQYF.

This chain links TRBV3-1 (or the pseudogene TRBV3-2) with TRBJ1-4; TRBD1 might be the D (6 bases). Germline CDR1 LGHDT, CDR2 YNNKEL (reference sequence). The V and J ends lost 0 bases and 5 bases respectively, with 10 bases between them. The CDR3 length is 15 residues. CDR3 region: CASSQEQGENEKLFF. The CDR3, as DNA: TGTGCCAGCAGCCAAGAACAGGGCGAGAATGAAAAACTGTTTTTT.

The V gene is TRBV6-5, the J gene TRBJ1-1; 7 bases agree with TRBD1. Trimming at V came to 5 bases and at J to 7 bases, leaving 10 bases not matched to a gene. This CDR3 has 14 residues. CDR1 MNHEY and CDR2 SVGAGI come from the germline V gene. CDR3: CASSPGQQYNEAFF. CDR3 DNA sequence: TGTGCCAGCAGTCCGGGACAGCAGTATAATGAAGCTTTCTTT.

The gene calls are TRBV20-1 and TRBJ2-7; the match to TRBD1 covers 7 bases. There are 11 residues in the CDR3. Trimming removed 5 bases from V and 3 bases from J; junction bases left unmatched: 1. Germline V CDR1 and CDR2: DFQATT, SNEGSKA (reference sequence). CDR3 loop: CSARQGYEQYF. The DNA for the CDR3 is TGCAGTGCTCGACAGGGCTACGAGCAGTACTTC.

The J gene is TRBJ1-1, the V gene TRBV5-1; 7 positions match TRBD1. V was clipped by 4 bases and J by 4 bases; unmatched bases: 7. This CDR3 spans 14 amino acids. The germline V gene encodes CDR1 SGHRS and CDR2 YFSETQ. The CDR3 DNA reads TGCGCCAGCAGCGGTACCTCAGGGGGCACTGAAGCTTTCTTT. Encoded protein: CASSGTSGGTEAFF.

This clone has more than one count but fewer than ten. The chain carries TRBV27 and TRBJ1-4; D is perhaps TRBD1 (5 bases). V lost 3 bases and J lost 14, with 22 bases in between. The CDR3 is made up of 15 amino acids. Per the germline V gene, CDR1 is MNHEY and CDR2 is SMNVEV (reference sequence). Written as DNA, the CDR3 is TGTGCCAGCAGTTTCCAGGGAGGGCGCCAGATAAAGCTGTTTTTT. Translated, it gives CASSFQGGRQIKLFF.

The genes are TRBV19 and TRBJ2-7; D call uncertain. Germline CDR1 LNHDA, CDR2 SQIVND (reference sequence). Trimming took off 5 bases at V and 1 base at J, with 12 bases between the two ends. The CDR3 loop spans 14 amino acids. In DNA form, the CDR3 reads TGTGCCAGTAGTTTCCAGGTTAGTTCCTACGAGCAGTACTTC. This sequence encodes CASSFQVSSYEQYF.

The CDR3: CSVVEGSGGIGYGYTF. The DNA of the CDR3 is TGCAGCGTTGTGGAGGGGTCAGGGGGAATTGGCTATGGCTACACCTTC. V and J are TRBV29-1 and TRBJ1-2; 7 bases match TRBD1. CDR1 is SQVTM, CDR2 ANQGSEA, per germline. The CDR3 has 16 residues. J gave up 4 bases and V 4 bases, and 15 bases lay outside the gene matches.

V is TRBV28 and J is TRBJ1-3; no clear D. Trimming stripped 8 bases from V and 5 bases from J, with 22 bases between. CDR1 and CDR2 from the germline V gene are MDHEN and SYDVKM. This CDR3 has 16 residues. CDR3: CASGRTDISARNTIYF. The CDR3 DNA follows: TGTGCCAGCGGGCGAACCGACATTTCTGCCAGAAACACCATATATTTT.

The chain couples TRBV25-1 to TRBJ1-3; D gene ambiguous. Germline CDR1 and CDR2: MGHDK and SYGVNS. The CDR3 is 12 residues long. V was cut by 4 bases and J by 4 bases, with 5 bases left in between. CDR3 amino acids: CASSGAGNTIYF. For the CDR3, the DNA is TGTGCCAGCAGTGGCGCAGGAAACACCATATATTTT. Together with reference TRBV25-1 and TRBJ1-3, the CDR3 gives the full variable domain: EADIYQTPRYLVIGTGKKITLECSQTMGHDKMYWYQQDPGMELHLIHYSYGVNSTEKGDLSSESTVSRIRTEHFPLTLESARPSHTSQYLCASSGAGNTIYFGEGSWLTVV.

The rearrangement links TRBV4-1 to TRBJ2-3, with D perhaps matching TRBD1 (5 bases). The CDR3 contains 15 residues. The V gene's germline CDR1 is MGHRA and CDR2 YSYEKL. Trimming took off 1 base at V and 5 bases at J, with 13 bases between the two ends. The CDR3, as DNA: TGCGCCAGCAGCCAAGGCCAGGGCCCTGAAGATACGCAGTATTTT. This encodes CASSQGQGPEDTQYF.

This CDR3 reads CASSENPGGYGYTF. In DNA form, the CDR3 reads TGTGCCAGCAGTGAAAATCCAGGGGGCTATGGCTACACCTTC. The V call is TRBV6-1, the J call TRBJ1-2, with 7 bases matching TRBD1. J lost 4 bases, V lost 2 bases, and 4 bases had no gene match. The CDR3 sequence is 14 residues long. CDR1 and CDR2 (germline): MNHNS, SASEGT.

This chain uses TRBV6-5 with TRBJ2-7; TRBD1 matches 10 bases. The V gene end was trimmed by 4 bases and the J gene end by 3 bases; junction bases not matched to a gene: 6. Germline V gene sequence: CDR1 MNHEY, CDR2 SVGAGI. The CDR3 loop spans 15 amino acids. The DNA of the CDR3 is TGTGCCAGCAGTTGGACAGGGGGGAATTTCTACGAGCAGTACTTC. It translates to CASSWTGGNFYEQYF.